These T cell receptor beta chains were read from a single sample in a study of technical replicates of blood from four donors. Profiled with immunoSEQ multiplex PCR; TCRdb holds only in-frame clones, not every one. The table includes roughly 71,000 clones, 94% detected once. The sample consisted of T cells isolated from PBMCs. Source of these receptors: a human donor in good health. CDR3s include the opening cysteine and the closing phenylalanine or tryptophan. The order of the fields is CDR3 length, V gene, clone size, J gene, D gene, CDR3 protein, CDR3 DNA. The D gene is left open where the match is weak. The listing skips clone size in some rows; elsewhere it reads once, few, many or a size class.

cdr3_length: 13
v_call: TRBV29-1
clone_size: NA
j_call: TRBJ1-2
d_call: NA
cdr3_aa: CSVTQMEGYGYTF
cdr3_nt: TGCAGCGTTACCCAGATGGAGGGCTATGGCTACACCTTC

cdr3_length: 16
v_call: TRBV29-1
clone_size: once
j_call: TRBJ2-1
d_call: TRBD2
cdr3_aa: CSVEDRASGSLDEQFF
cdr3_nt: TGCAGCGTTGAAGATAGGGCTAGCGGGAGTTTAGATGAGCAGTTCTTC

cdr3_length: 16
v_call: TRBV9
clone_size: NA
j_call: TRBJ2-2
d_call: TRBD2
cdr3_aa: CASSAGTSGYTGELFF
cdr3_nt: TGTGCCAGCAGCGCCGGGACTAGCGGATACACCGGGGAGCTGTTTTTT

cdr3_length: 14
v_call: TRBV7-9
clone_size: NA
j_call: TRBJ2-3
d_call: TRBD2
cdr3_aa: CASSLSGSRDTQYF
cdr3_nt: TGTGCCAGCAGCCTTAGCGGGAGTAGAGATACGCAGTATTTT

cdr3_length: 14
v_call: TRBV5-6
clone_size: NA
j_call: TRBJ1-1
d_call: NA
cdr3_aa: CASTVLGGRAEAFF
cdr3_nt: TGTGCCAGCACCGTGTTGGGAGGGAGGGCTGAAGCTTTCTTT

cdr3_length: 15
v_call: TRBV5-1
clone_size: NA
j_call: TRBJ2-3
d_call: TRBD2
cdr3_aa: CASSPSGLGWDTQYF
cdr3_nt: TGCGCCAGCAGCCCTAGCGGGTTGGGGTGGGATACGCAGTATTTT

cdr3_length: 18
v_call: TRBV2
clone_size: NA
j_call: TRBJ2-2
d_call: TRBD1
cdr3_aa: CASSDRRDRELNTGELFF
cdr3_nt: TGTGCCAGCAGTGATAGGAGGGACAGGGAGCTGAACACCGGGGAGCTGTTTTTT

cdr3_length: 14
v_call: TRBV6-6
clone_size: NA
j_call: TRBJ1-1
d_call: NA
cdr3_aa: CASSYSRLNTEAFF
cdr3_nt: TGTGCCAGCAGTTACTCGCGGTTGAACACTGAAGCTTTCTTT

cdr3_length: 16
v_call: TRBV2
clone_size: NA
j_call: TRBJ2-1
d_call: TRBD2
cdr3_aa: CASSLLTSGNYNEQFF
cdr3_nt: TGTGCCAGCAGCCTACTGACTAGCGGGAATTACAATGAGCAGTTCTTC

cdr3_length: 13
v_call: TRBV27
clone_size: once
j_call: TRBJ2-2
d_call: TRBD1
cdr3_aa: CASSWTGAGELFF
cdr3_nt: TGTGCCAGCAGTTGGACAGGGGCCGGGGAGCTGTTTTTT

cdr3_length: 14
v_call: TRBV9
clone_size: NA
j_call: TRBJ2-7
d_call: NA
cdr3_aa: CASSVVRVERGPYF
cdr3_nt: TGTGCCAGCAGCGTAGTACGCGTAGAGCGAGGGCCGTACTTC

cdr3_length: 13
v_call: TRBV5-4
clone_size: NA
j_call: TRBJ1-2
d_call: TRBD1
cdr3_aa: CASSSGQGYGYTF
cdr3_nt: TGTGCCAGCAGCTCAGGACAGGGTTATGGCTACACCTTC

cdr3_length: 13
v_call: TRBV6-6
clone_size: NA
j_call: TRBJ2-2
d_call: NA
cdr3_aa: CASSYSIGRELFF
cdr3_nt: TGTGCCAGCAGTTACTCGATTGGCAGGGAGCTGTTTTTT

cdr3_length: 15
v_call: TRBV28
clone_size: NA
j_call: TRBJ1-4
d_call: NA
cdr3_aa: CASSLVKTTNEKLFF
cdr3_nt: TGTGCCAGCAGTTTAGTTAAAACAACTAATGAAAAACTGTTTTTT

cdr3_length: 15
v_call: TRBV30
clone_size: NA
j_call: TRBJ1-5
d_call: TRBD1
cdr3_aa: CAWSVTGGRDQPQHF
cdr3_nt: TGTGCCTGGAGTGTGACAGGGGGCCGGGATCAGCCCCAGCATTTT

cdr3_length: 13
v_call: TRBV6-5
clone_size: NA
j_call: TRBJ1-3
d_call: NA
cdr3_aa: CASSWGPGNTIYF
cdr3_nt: TGTGCCAGCAGTTGGGGGCCTGGAAACACCATATATTTT

cdr3_length: 14
v_call: TRBV6-1
clone_size: once
j_call: TRBJ1-5
d_call: TRBD1
cdr3_aa: CASSEYRGNQPQHF
cdr3_nt: TGTGCCAGCAGTGAATACAGGGGGAATCAGCCCCAGCATTTT

cdr3_length: 13
v_call: TRBV11-1
clone_size: NA
j_call: TRBJ1-1
d_call: NA
cdr3_aa: CASSLTGGTEAFF
cdr3_nt: TGTGCCAGCAGCTTAACTGGAGGCACTGAAGCTTTCTTT

cdr3_length: 15
v_call: TRBV5-1
clone_size: NA
j_call: TRBJ2-1
d_call: NA
cdr3_aa: CASSLGLAANNEQFF
cdr3_nt: TGCGCCAGCAGCTTGGGGCTAGCTGCTAACAATGAGCAGTTCTTC

cdr3_length: 15
v_call: TRBV6-5
clone_size: NA
j_call: TRBJ1-1
d_call: NA
cdr3_aa: CASSYATVMNTEAFF
cdr3_nt: TGTGCCAGCAGTTACGCCACTGTGATGAACACTGAAGCTTTCTTT

cdr3_length: 16
v_call: TRBV7-6
clone_size: NA
j_call: TRBJ1-3
d_call: TRBD1
cdr3_aa: CASSERQGNSGNTIYF
cdr3_nt: TGTGCCAGCAGCGAGAGACAGGGGAACTCTGGAAACACCATATATTTT

cdr3_length: 16
v_call: TRBV21-1
clone_size: once
j_call: TRBJ1-1
d_call: NA
cdr3_aa: CASSGDRGRGNTEAFF
cdr3_nt: TGTGCCAGCAGCGGAGACAGGGGGCGAGGGAACACTGAAGCTTTCTTT

cdr3_length: 13
v_call: TRBV19
clone_size: NA
j_call: TRBJ2-7
d_call: NA
cdr3_aa: CASSRSARAEQYF
cdr3_nt: TGTGCCAGTAGTCGCTCGGCCAGGGCCGAGCAGTACTTC

cdr3_length: 16
v_call: TRBV28
clone_size: NA
j_call: TRBJ2-5
d_call: TRBD1
cdr3_aa: CASSFRIGDSRETQYF
cdr3_nt: TGTGCCAGCAGTTTCCGGATCGGGGACAGTAGAGAGACCCAGTACTTC

cdr3_length: 15
v_call: TRBV30
clone_size: NA
j_call: TRBJ2-7
d_call: NA
cdr3_aa: CAWSVVQVGSYEQYF
cdr3_nt: TGTGCCTGGAGTGTAGTACAGGTGGGATCCTACGAGCAGTACTTC

cdr3_length: 15
v_call: TRBV7-9
clone_size: NA
j_call: TRBJ1-2
d_call: NA
cdr3_aa: CASSLGYSGSNGYTF
cdr3_nt: TGTGCCAGCAGCTTAGGGTATTCAGGGTCAAATGGCTACACCTTC

cdr3_length: 15
v_call: TRBV6-5
clone_size: NA
j_call: TRBJ2-1
d_call: NA
cdr3_aa: CASSYMTGYYNEQFF
cdr3_nt: TGTGCCAGCAGTTATATGACAGGCTACTACAATGAGCAGTTCTTC

cdr3_length: 14
v_call: TRBV9
clone_size: NA
j_call: TRBJ2-7
d_call: NA
cdr3_aa: CASSVRGQTYEQYF
cdr3_nt: TGTGCCAGCAGCGTTCGAGGACAGACCTACGAGCAGTACTTC